Listed here are 24 T cell receptor beta chains from one sample, sequenced in a study of T cell responses to AZD1222 COVID-19 vaccine. Libraries were prepared by immunoSEQ multiplex PCR; TCRdb keeps only in-frame clonotypes and omits some of them. The table includes about 140,000 clones, under 95% detected once. Sequencing was performed on peripheral blood, taken on day 0 of AZD1222 vaccination. These receptors came from an adult in good health.

This chain links TRBV4-1 with TRBJ1-2; 11 bases are a match to TRBD1. CDR1 and CDR2 from the germline V gene are MGHRA and YSYEKL. After removal of 4 bases from V and 6 bases from J, the junction contained 7 bases not matched to a gene. The length of the CDR3 is 15 residues. CDR3 DNA sequence: TGCGCCAGCAGCCGCGCAGGGACAGGGGGAGATGGCTACACCTTC. It specifies CASSRAGTGGDGYTF.

The chain carries TRBV30 and TRBJ1-5; D remains unclear. Trimming removed 0 bases from V and 6 bases from J, with 9 bases in between. Per the germline V gene, CDR1 is GTSNPN and CDR2 is SVGIG (reference sequence). The CDR3 is 13 residues long. Written as DNA, the CDR3 is TGTGCCTGGAGTGTACGAGGAGGTCAGCCCCAGCATTTT. This translates into CAWSVRGGQPQHF. Drawing the rest from reference TRBV30 and TRBJ1-5, the complete variable domain is SQTIHQWPATLVQPVGSPLSLECTVEGTSNPNLYWYRQAAGRGLQLLFYSVGIGQISSEVPQNLSASRPQDRQFILSSKKLLLSDSGFYLCAWSVRGGQPQHFGDGTRLSIL.

The CDR3 loop is CASSLYGVSSYEQYF. CDR3 DNA: TGTGCCAGCAGTTTATATGGCGTTAGCTCCTACGAGCAGTACTTC. The genes are TRBV27 and TRBJ2-7; D is undetermined. This CDR3 has 15 residues. V lost 1 base and J 0 bases, leaving 10 bases between the germline ends. Germline V gene data show CDR1 as MNHEY and CDR2 as SMNVEV (reference sequence).

The rearrangement uses TRBV5-1 and TRBJ1-2; D possibly corresponds to TRBD1 (6 bases). V was pared by 0 bases and J by 0 bases, with 9 bases between. The CDR3 spans 15 residues. CDR1 SGHRS and CDR2 YFSETQ come from the germline V gene. The CDR3 loop reads CASSLETGANYGYTF. The CDR3 coding sequence is TGCGCCAGCAGCTTGGAGACAGGAGCTAACTATGGCTACACCTTC.

The rearrangement uses TRBV19 and TRBJ2-2; 11 bases align to TRBD2. The CDR3 runs 17 residues. V trimming: 7 bases; J trimming: 8 bases; junction bases outside the gene matches: 15. Germline V gives CDR1 LNHDA, CDR2 SQIVND (reference sequence). The CDR3 nucleotides read TGTGCCAGTACCTCTGGAGGACTAGCGGGCCCTGAGGGGGAGCTGTTTTTT. Its protein is CASTSGGLAGPEGELFF.

The gene calls are TRBV11-2 and TRBJ2-7, with TRBD2 matching 11 bases. V gave up 6 bases and J gave up 1 base; unmatched junction bases: 5. This CDR3 spans 15 amino acids. Germline lookup yields CDR1 SGHAT and CDR2 FQNNGV. CDR3 protein: CASRTTSGRSYEQYF. The CDR3 DNA follows: TGTGCCAGCAGAACCACTAGCGGGAGATCCTACGAGCAGTACTTC.

The V call is TRBV19, the J call TRBJ1-2, with a possible D match to TRBD1 (5 bases). Trimming took 1 base from V and 4 from J, leaving 7 bases between them. The CDR3 consists of 13 residues. Germline lookup yields CDR1 LNHDA and CDR2 SQIVND (reference sequence). CDR3 sequence reads: CASSIADSYGYTF. As DNA, the CDR3 is TGTGCCAGTAGTATAGCTGACAGCTATGGCTACACCTTC.

The chain links TRBV29-1 to TRBJ1-5, with no clear D. Germline-derived CDR1 and CDR2 are SQVTM and ANQGSEA. The ends were cut back, 6 bases at V and 2 bases at J, with 8 bases in the middle. This CDR3 has 12 amino acids. CDR3 nucleotides: TGCAGCGTAGGGCAGGGCAATCAGCCCCAGCATTTT. Amino acid sequence: CSVGQGNQPQHF.

This clone appeared a single time. The J gene is TRBJ2-2, the V gene TRBV6-2 or TRBV6-3, with D hard to call. Trimming shortened V by 4 bases and J by 1 base, and 10 bases separated the two germline ends. The CDR3 sequence is 15 residues long. CDR1 MNHEY and CDR2 SVGEGT come from the germline V gene. The CDR3 reads CASSLRRLNTGELFF. The DNA for the CDR3 is TGTGCCAGCAGTTTACGTCGATTGAACACCGGGGAGCTGTTTTTT.

This clone was seen a single time. The rearrangement uses TRBV18 and TRBJ2-2; D ambiguous. There are 15 residues in the CDR3. The V gene lost 2 bases and the J gene lost 1 base, with 8 bases spanning the gap. The germline V gene encodes CDR1 KGHSH and CDR2 LQKENI. The CDR3 region is CASSPRPRNTGELFF. Here the CDR3 DNA reads TGTGCCAGCTCACCAAGGCCGCGGAACACCGGGGAGCTGTTTTTT.

V is TRBV19 and J is TRBJ2-7; 10 nucleotides agree with TRBD1. The trim removed 2 bases at V and 3 bases at J, leaving 1 base unmatched. Per germline, CDR1 LNHDA and CDR2 SQIVND (reference sequence). There are 14 residues in the CDR3. The CDR3 nucleotides read TGTGCCAGTAGTATAAGGACAGGGGGCTACGAGCAGTACTTC. Protein product: CASSIRTGGYEQYF.

The chain employs TRBV7-6 and TRBJ1-6; D gene uncertain. Looked up from germline, CDR1 is SGHVS and CDR2 is FNYEAQ. V gave up 1 base and J gave up 7 bases, with 8 bases separating them. The CDR3 is made up of 14 amino acids. The CDR3 bases are TGTGCCAGCAGCTTAGGGAGTATCAATTCACCCCTCCACTTT. Amino acids: CASSLGSINSPLHF.

Notes on this clone: Different DNA sequences within this sample yield the same CDR3. The J gene is TRBJ2-3, the V gene TRBV5-4, with 8 bases identical to TRBD1. CDR1 is SGHNT and CDR2 is YYREEE in the germline V gene (reference sequence). J was trimmed by 3 bases and V by 0 bases; bases with no gene match: 3. This CDR3 region has 15 residues. This CDR3 is CASSLDRGRTDTQYF. CDR3 bases: TGTGCCAGCAGCTTGGACAGGGGGAGGACAGATACGCAGTATTTT. The full variable domain, rest sourced from reference TRBV5-4 and TRBJ2-3, is ETGVTQSPTHLIKTRGQQVTLRCSSQSGHNTVSWYQQALGQGPQFIFQYYREEENGRGNFPPRFSGLQFPNYSSELNVNALELDDSALYLCASSLDRGRTDTQYFGPGTRLTVL.

This clone has a single count. The chain links TRBV14 to TRBJ1-3, with D hard to call. Trimming stripped 4 bases from V and 0 bases from J, with 7 bases between. This CDR3 has 14 amino acids. Per the germline V gene, CDR1 is SGHDN and CDR2 is FVKESK. Here the CDR3 reads CASSPGFSGNTIYF. The DNA of the CDR3 is TGTGCCAGCAGCCCGGGGTTCTCTGGAAACACCATATATTTT.

V and J are TRBV28 and TRBJ1-2; a weak D match, TRBD1 (5 bases). From germline, CDR1 is MDHEN and CDR2 SYDVKM. This CDR3 region has 14 residues. Trimming took off 6 bases at V and 0 bases at J, with 11 bases between the two ends. CDR3 nucleotide sequence: TGTGCCAGCAGCCAAACAGGAACTAACTATGGCTACACCTTC. Translating it yields CASSQTGTNYGYTF.

The V call is TRBV4-2, the J call TRBJ2-3; D ambiguous. This CDR3 has 14 amino acids. Germline V gene lookup returns CDR1 LGHNA and CDR2 YNFKEQ. V lost 0 bases and J lost 1, with 5 bases in between. The CDR3 DNA reads as TGTGCCAGCAGCCAAGATCGGGGCACAGATACGCAGTATTTT. Translated, it gives CASSQDRGTDTQYF.

The CDR3 DNA reads as TGCGCCAGCAGCCAAGTATCACAGGGGCCTAACTATGGCTACACCTTC. Its translation: CASSQVSQGPNYGYTF. The chain links TRBV4-1 to TRBJ1-2; 7 positions match TRBD1. Germline trimming cut 1 base from V and 0 bases from J; bases unmatched to any gene: 5. CDR3 length: 16 amino acids. Germline V gene sequence: CDR1 MGHRA, CDR2 YSYEKL.

The V gene is TRBV7-8, the J gene TRBJ1-5, with a weak D call TRBD1 (5 bases). CDR3 length: 15 amino acids. The germline gives CDR1 SGHVS, CDR2 FQNEAQ. Trimming took 5 bases from V and 0 from J, leaving 11 bases between them. CDR3 nucleotides: TGTGCCAGCAGCCGAGGTGGGGGTAGCAATCAGCCCCAGCATTTT. As protein: CASSRGGGSNQPQHF.

The chain joins TRBV7-8 to TRBJ1-3, with 8 bases that match TRBD1. V gave up 4 bases and J gave up 2 bases; unmatched junction bases: 4. Per the germline V gene, CDR1 is SGHVS and CDR2 is FQNEAQ. The CDR3 totals 15 residues. CDR3 protein: CASSSPQGAGNTIYF. For the CDR3, the DNA is TGTGCCAGCAGCTCCCCACAGGGGGCTGGAAACACCATATATTTT.

The J gene is TRBJ2-2, the V gene TRBV6-2 or TRBV6-3, with a possible D match to TRBD1 (6 bases). V was cut by 5 bases and J by 1 base, with 8 bases left in between. The CDR3 consists of 14 residues. Per germline, CDR1 MNHEY and CDR2 SVGEGT. The CDR3 reads CASSRTENTGELFF. In DNA form, the CDR3 reads TGTGCCAGCAGTCGGACAGAGAACACCGGGGAGCTGTTTTTT.

The DNA of the CDR3 is TGTGCCAGCAAACTTAGGACAGACTATGGCTACACCTTC. Translating gives CASKLRTDYGYTF. The chain carries TRBV6-5 and TRBJ1-2, with a tentative D call TRBD1 (6 bases). V lost 7 bases, J lost 3 bases, and 12 bases lay in between. The CDR3 runs to 13 residues. Per germline, CDR1 MNHEY and CDR2 SVGAGI.

This clone was counted a few times. CDR3 sequence (DNA): TGTGCCAGCAGCCCCCTTGGGGGGAAGGGAGCAGATACGCAGTATTTT. Its translation: CASSPLGGKGADTQYF. The gene calls are TRBV6-4 and TRBJ2-3; tentative D call: TRBD2 (6 bases). There are 16 residues in the CDR3. Germline values: CDR1 MRHNA, CDR2 SNTAGT. V was clipped by 6 bases and J by 4 bases, with 20 bases between them.

V and J are TRBV27 and TRBJ2-7; 7 nucleotides agree with TRBD2. V shed 5 bases and J 6 bases; nucleotides not matched to a gene: 13. The CDR3 has 15 amino acids. Germline-derived CDR1 and CDR2 are MNHEY and SMNVEV (reference sequence). The CDR3 is CASSPRTSAASEQYF. The CDR3 bases are TGTGCCAGCAGTCCCCGGACTAGTGCCGCGAGCGAGCAGTACTTC.

The chain links TRBV19 to TRBJ1-4; maybe TRBD1 (5 bases). The V end lost 4 bases, the J end lost 4 bases, and 10 bases lay between the germline ends. This CDR3 spans 14 amino acids. Germline V gene lookup returns CDR1 LNHDA and CDR2 SQIVND (reference sequence). For the CDR3, the DNA is TGTGCCAGTAGTACCCGACAGATTAATGAAAAACTGTTTTTT. This encodes CASSTRQINEKLFF.